This passage covers 10 T cell receptor beta chains from one sample sequenced in a study of blood T cell repertoires in COVID-19. The method was immunoSEQ multiplex PCR; TCRdb's version includes in-frame clones alone and lacks a portion of them. The sample lists around 150,000 clones, 85% to 90% seen once, with approximately 2.8% in the top ten. Input material: peripheral blood. The source is a woman aged 60-70 years with active COVID-19.

This rearrangement joins TRBV18 to TRBJ2-1; 10 bases are shared with TRBD1. Germline assignment: CDR1 KGHSH and CDR2 LQKENI. The CDR3 contains 15 residues. V was clipped by 5 bases and J by 3 bases; unmatched bases: 4. DNA of the CDR3: TGTGCCAGCTCATCCCGGGACAGGGGCTACAATGAGCAGTTCTTC. It is translated as CASSSRDRGYNEQFF.

The V and J genes are TRBV3-1 (or the pseudogene TRBV3-2) and TRBJ2-7; a weak D match, TRBD1 (8 bases). The CDR3 runs to 14 residues. Trimming took 3 bases from V and 2 from J, leaving 11 bases between them. Germline V gene data show CDR1 as LGHDT and CDR2 as YNNKEL (reference sequence). The CDR3 loop is CASSHTGGAYEQYF. The CDR3 DNA follows: TGTGCCAGCAGCCACACAGGGGGGGCCTACGAGCAGTACTTC.

This clone was observed a few times. This chain connects TRBV28 to TRBJ1-5, with a weak D call TRBD1 (6 bases). The V end lost 3 bases, the J end lost 16 bases, and 19 bases lay between the germline ends. The CDR3 runs 13 residues. Germline loops: CDR1 MDHEN, CDR2 SYDVKM. CDR3: CASSLPTGSLPHF. The CDR3 bases are TGTGCCAGCAGTTTGCCTACAGGGAGTCTACCCCATTTT.

This clone appeared a single time. V gene TRBV5-1 combines with J gene TRBJ2-7; possible D gene TRBD1, 5 bases. The germline CDR1 and CDR2 sequences are SGHRS and YFSETQ. This CDR3 is built from 15 residues. Trimming pared 3 bases from V and 5 bases from J, leaving 18 bases between. In nucleotides, the CDR3 is TGCGCCAGCAGCTGGCGTGGGGCCAGTACCGACGAGCAGTACTTC. Its translation is CASSWRGASTDEQYF.

J is TRBJ2-7 and V is TRBV30; D is possibly TRBD1 (6 bases). This CDR3 spans 16 amino acids. Germline V CDR1 and CDR2: GTSNPN, SVGIG (reference sequence). V was shortened by 2 bases and J by 0 bases, with 17 bases between the two germline ends. DNA of the CDR3: TGTGCCTGGAGTACCCGTCCGGGACACGTCTCCTACGAGCAGTACTTC. Its translation: CAWSTRPGHVSYEQYF. The full variable domain, rest sourced from reference TRBV30 and TRBJ2-7, is SQTIHQWPATLVQPVGSPLSLECTVEGTSNPNLYWYRQAAGRGLQLLFYSVGIGQISSEVPQNLSASRPQDRQFILSSKKLLLSDSGFYLCAWSTRPGHVSYEQYFGPGTRLTVT.

Only one count was recorded for this clone. The chain employs TRBV24-1 and TRBJ2-5; D is possibly TRBD1 (6 bases). V shed 2 bases and J shed 5 bases, with 11 bases lying between them. The CDR3 contains 14 residues. Germline V gene data show CDR1 as KGHDR and CDR2 as SFDVKD. CDR3 DNA: TGTGCCACCAGTGATTCACAGGGTTGGGAGACCCAGTACTTC. It specifies CATSDSQGWETQYF.

This chain uses TRBV7-6 with TRBJ2-2; D perhaps matches TRBD2 (6 bases). CDR1 is SGHVS, CDR2 FNYEAQ, per germline. This CDR3 has 15 residues. V dropped 3 bases and J dropped 4 bases, with 12 bases sitting between them. CDR3 amino acids: CASSFSGSFTGELFF. The CDR3 DNA follows: TGTGCCAGCAGCTTTTCCGGGAGCTTCACCGGGGAGCTGTTTTTT.

J is TRBJ2-7 and V is TRBV5-4, with TRBD2 as a possible D gene (6 bases). With 0 bases removed from V and 6 bases from J, the gap between germline ends came to 13 bases. Germline assignment: CDR1 SGHNT and CDR2 YYREEE (reference sequence). This CDR3 comprises 14 residues. The CDR3 sequence is CASSLVGEEAEQYF. The CDR3 coding sequence is TGTGCCAGCAGCTTGGTGGGGGAGGAGGCCGAGCAGTACTTC.

The chain recombines TRBV24-1 with TRBJ2-5, with 8 bases aligning to TRBD1. The CDR3 is made up of 15 amino acids. Trimming cost V 2 bases and J 5 bases; bases outside gene matches: 6. Germline CDR1 is KGHDR and CDR2 is SFDVKD. CDR3: CATSDSTGAGETQYF. Here the CDR3 DNA reads TGTGCCACCAGTGATTCGACAGGGGCCGGGGAGACCCAGTACTTC.

This chain connects TRBV5-1 to TRBJ2-3, with TRBD2 identical over 13 bases. Trimming cost V 4 bases and J 3 bases; bases outside gene matches: 8. CDR3 length: 17 amino acids. Germline loops: CDR1 SGHRS, CDR2 YFSETQ. Here the CDR3 DNA reads TGCGCCAGCAGCCCGACCGGGACTAGCGGGAAAACAGATACGCAGTATTTT. It encodes CASSPTGTSGKTDTQYF.